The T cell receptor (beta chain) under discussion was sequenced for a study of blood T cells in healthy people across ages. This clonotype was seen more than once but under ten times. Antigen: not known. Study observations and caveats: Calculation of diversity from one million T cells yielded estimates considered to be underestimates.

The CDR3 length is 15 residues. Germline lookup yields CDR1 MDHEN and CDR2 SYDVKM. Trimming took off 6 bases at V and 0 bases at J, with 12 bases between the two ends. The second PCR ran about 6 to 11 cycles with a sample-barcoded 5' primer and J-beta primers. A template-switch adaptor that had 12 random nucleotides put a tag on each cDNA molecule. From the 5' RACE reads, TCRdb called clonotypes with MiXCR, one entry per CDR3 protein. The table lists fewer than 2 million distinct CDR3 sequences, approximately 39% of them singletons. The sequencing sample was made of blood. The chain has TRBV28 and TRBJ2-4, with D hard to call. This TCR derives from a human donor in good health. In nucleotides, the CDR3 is TGTGCCAGCAGGTGGAATATTCTAGCCAAAAACATTCAGTACTTC. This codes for CASRWNILAKNIQYF.